What follows are 28 T cell receptor beta chains derived from one specimen sequenced in a study of CD8 T cells in Susac syndrome. The RNA, 0.5 to 1 ug, was put through reverse transcription using random hexamers. TCRdb re-called the immunoSEQ multiplex PCR reads with MiXCR, one entry per CDR3 protein. Here the sample spans fewer than 350,000 distinct CDR3 sequences, 75% to 90% being singletons. Sequencing was performed on CD8+ T cells from PBMCs. These receptors originate from a human donor with multiple sclerosis.

V and J are TRBV20-1 and TRBJ2-1; possible D gene TRBD2, 5 bases. Between the trimmed V and J ends, which lost 3 bases and 2 bases, there was a span of 14 bases. The CDR3 consists of 15 residues. CDR1 is DFQATT and CDR2 is SNEGSKA in the germline V gene (reference sequence). The CDR3 spells CSASGRGFAYNEQFF. Written as DNA, the CDR3 is TGCAGTGCTAGTGGTCGGGGTTTTGCCTACAATGAGCAGTTCTTC.

The chain uses TRBV4-3 and TRBJ2-7; D is perhaps TRBD1 (6 bases). Deletions cut 2 bases from V and 0 bases from J, with 11 bases between. CDR3 size: 15 residues. CDR1 and CDR2 (germline): LGHNA, YSLEER. The CDR3 is CASSQYTGSSYEQYF. DNA for the CDR3: TGCGCCAGCAGCCAATACACAGGGAGCTCCTACGAGCAGTACTTC.

V is TRBV7-2 and J is TRBJ2-7; D gene uncertain. The CDR3 totals 12 residues. In germline, CDR1 is SGHTA, CDR2 FQGNSA. The V and J ends lost 5 bases and 6 bases respectively, with 11 bases between them. CDR3 sequence: CASSLPWSEQYF. CDR3 in DNA: TGTGCCAGCAGCCTCCCCTGGAGCGAGCAGTACTTC.

V and J are TRBV4-3 and TRBJ2-5, with D possibly being TRBD1 or TRBD2 (5 bases each). Trimming cost V 0 bases and J 7 bases, with 12 bases left between them. Germline lookup yields CDR1 LGHNA and CDR2 YSLEER. The CDR3 has 14 amino acids. The CDR3 sequence is CASSQEYWDGTQYF. Written as DNA, the CDR3 is TGCGCCAGCAGCCAAGAGTACTGGGACGGGACCCAGTACTTC.

CDR3: CASSQEMGHMEDTQYF. The DNA for the CDR3 is TGTGCCAGCAGCCAAGAAATGGGACATATGGAAGATACGCAGTATTTT. V and J are TRBV3-1 and TRBJ2-3, with D possibly TRBD1 on 6 matching bases. The CDR3 is 16 residues long. Germline V gives CDR1 LGHDT, CDR2 YNNKEL (reference sequence). V shed 0 bases and J shed 5 bases, with 15 bases lying between them.

CDR3 coding DNA: TGTGCCAGCAGTTTGATCGACCGATACAATGAGCAGTTCTTC. As protein: CASSLIDRYNEQFF. The chain uses TRBV11-2 and TRBJ2-1; no firm D call. Germline values: CDR1 SGHAT, CDR2 FQNNGV. The V end was cut by 6 bases, the J end by 4 bases, with 13 bases between. The CDR3 runs to 14 residues.

The V gene is TRBV28, the J gene TRBJ2-1, with 10 bases aligning to TRBD1. CDR1 is MDHEN and CDR2 is SYDVKM in the germline V gene. Trimming at V came to 2 bases and at J to 4 bases, leaving 8 bases not matched to a gene. The CDR3 contains 17 residues. The CDR3 coding sequence is TGTGCCAGCAGTTTACCCGCTGACAGGGGGCAGTACAATGAGCAGTTCTTC. As protein: CASSLPADRGQYNEQFF.

V usage is TRBV7-8 and J usage is TRBJ2-1; tentatively, D is TRBD1 (6 bases). The V gene lost 1 base and the J gene lost 2 bases, with 6 bases spanning the gap. Germline CDR1 SGHVS, CDR2 FQNEAQ. CDR3 length equals 14 residues. The CDR3 bases are TGTGCCAGCAGCTTAGACAGGGCCTACAATGAGCAGTTCTTC. Its protein product is CASSLDRAYNEQFF.

This clonotype has just one count. The chain carries TRBV4-2 and TRBJ2-2; TRBD1 or TRBD2 may be the D gene (5 bases each). There are 19 residues in the CDR3. From germline, CDR1 is LGHNA and CDR2 YNFKEQ. Trimming cost V 1 base and J 1 base, with 19 bases left between them. CDR3 residues: CASSQVIYSEGKNTGELFF. Written as DNA, the CDR3 is TGTGCCAGCAGCCAAGTGATATATAGCGAGGGGAAGAACACCGGGGAGCTGTTTTTT.

This sequence joins TRBV27 and TRBJ1-2; 7 bases fit TRBD1. Trimming removed 2 bases from V and 0 bases from J; junction bases left unmatched: 0. This CDR3 region has 14 residues. Germline V gene lookup returns CDR1 MNHEY and CDR2 SMNVEV (reference sequence). CDR3 protein: CASSLRGPNYGYTF. DNA for the CDR3: TGTGCCAGCAGTTTAAGGGGGCCTAACTATGGCTACACCTTC.

This sequence joins TRBV7-2 and TRBJ2-1; 7 bases are shared with TRBD2. This CDR3 is 15 amino acids long. Trimming took 5 bases from V and 5 from J; bases not matched to a gene: 9. Germline loops: CDR1 SGHTA, CDR2 FQGNSA. For the CDR3, the DNA is TGTGCCAGCAGCCCAAATGGGGGAGGGGACAATGAGCAGTTCTTC. This gives the protein CASSPNGGGDNEQFF. Filled out from reference TRBV7-2 and TRBJ2-1, the complete variable domain reads GAGVSQSPSNKVTEKGKDVELRCDPISGHTALYWYRQSLGQGLEFLIYFQGNSAPDKSGLPSDRFSAERTGGSVSTLTIQRTQQEDSAVYLCASSPNGGGDNEQFFGPGTRLTVL.

The rearrangement uses TRBV12-3 or TRBV12-4 and TRBJ2-1, with 16 positions matching TRBD2. This CDR3 is 16 amino acids long. The trim removed 4 bases at V and 7 bases at J, leaving 4 bases unmatched. CDR3 sequence: CASSSGLAGGTNEQFF. The CDR3 coding sequence is TGTGCCAGCAGTTCGGGACTAGCGGGAGGGACAAATGAGCAGTTCTTC.

The gene calls are TRBV20-1 and TRBJ2-1; a possible D gene is TRBD2 (5 bases). The germline V gene has CDR1 DFQATT and CDR2 SNEGSKA (reference sequence). The ends were cut back, 8 bases at V and 4 bases at J, with 18 bases in the middle. The CDR3 sequence is 14 residues long. The CDR3: CSFPGGRGYNEQFF. CDR3 bases: TGCAGTTTCCCCGGCGGAAGAGGGTACAATGAGCAGTTCTTC.

V is TRBV4-1 and J is TRBJ2-1; the D gene is possibly TRBD2 (5 bases). The germline V and J ends were trimmed by 6 bases and 7 bases, with 16 bases remaining between them. The CDR3 spans 14 residues. In germline, CDR1 is MGHRA, CDR2 YSYEKL. CDR3: CASRLAGSWNEQFF. The DNA for the CDR3 is TGCGCCAGCAGGTTGGCGGGTTCTTGGAATGAGCAGTTCTTC.

The gene calls are TRBV24-1 and TRBJ2-2, with a tentative D call TRBD1 (5 bases). Trimming left V 4 bases short and J 6 bases short, with 8 bases between. This CDR3 contains 13 residues. CDR1 KGHDR and CDR2 SFDVKD come from the germline V gene. CDR3 in amino acids: CATSDKGSGELFF. CDR3 in DNA: TGTGCCACCAGTGACAAGGGGTCCGGGGAGCTGTTTTTT.

The chain uses TRBV7-9 and TRBJ2-7, with D perhaps assigned TRBD1 or TRBD2 (5 bases each). The V and J ends lost 7 bases and 3 bases respectively, with 16 bases between them. The CDR3 runs to 14 residues. Per the germline V gene, CDR1 is SEHNR and CDR2 is FQNEAQ (reference sequence). CDR3 nucleotides: TGTGCCAGCAATTCTGACCCGGGGCACTACGAGCAGTACTTC. Residues: CASNSDPGHYEQYF.

The rearrangement uses TRBV15 and TRBJ2-7, with unresolved D. From germline, CDR1 is LNHNV and CDR2 YYDKDF (reference sequence). This CDR3 comprises 16 residues. V was shortened by 0 bases and J by 1 base, with 13 bases between the two germline ends. The CDR3 DNA reads as TGTGCCACCAGCAGAGATCCCCTCTTACCTTCCTACGAGCAGTACTTC. Translated: CATSRDPLLPSYEQYF.

This chain connects TRBV12-3 or TRBV12-4 to TRBJ1-2; TRBD1 agrees at 7 bases. The CDR3 runs 14 residues. The junction had 3 bases not matched to a gene; V was cut back by 1 base and J by 4 bases. The CDR3 sequence is CASSLDRGPYGYTF. CDR3 sequence (DNA): TGTGCCAGCAGTTTAGACAGGGGTCCCTATGGCTACACCTTC.

This rearrangement joins TRBV27 to TRBJ2-7, with 10 bases matching TRBD1. The CDR3 extends over 14 amino acids. V dropped 7 bases and J dropped 4; count of bases not matched to a gene: 7. Germline loops: CDR1 MNHEY, CDR2 SMNVEV (reference sequence). The CDR3 region is CASTKWTGGYEQYF. The CDR3, as DNA: TGTGCCAGCACCAAGTGGACAGGGGGATACGAGCAGTACTTC.

The rearrangement links TRBV9 to TRBJ2-3; perhaps D is TRBD1 or TRBD2 (6 bases each). Trimming took 3 bases from V and 6 from J, leaving 23 bases between them. The CDR3 spans 17 residues. From germline, CDR1 is SGDLS and CDR2 YYNGEE. CDR3 residues: CASSGDPLRGAGDTQYF. DNA of the CDR3: TGTGCCAGCAGCGGAGACCCATTAAGGGGGGCTGGTGATACGCAGTATTTT.

This clonotype is a singleton in its sample. The genes are TRBV4-1 and TRBJ1-1, with 7 bases that match TRBD1. The CDR3 sequence is 13 residues long. Germline CDR1 reads MGHRA; CDR2 reads YSYEKL. Trimming removed 5 bases from V and 7 bases from J; junction bases left unmatched: 7. The CDR3 reads CASSAGTAVEAFF. The CDR3 bases are TGCGCCAGCAGCGCCGGGACAGCCGTTGAAGCTTTCTTT.

V and J are TRBV6-2 or TRBV6-3 and TRBJ2-1; D is possibly TRBD2 (5 bases). The CDR3 extends over 12 amino acids. Trimming cost V 11 bases and J 8 bases, with 16 bases left between them. Germline V CDR1 and CDR2: MNHEY, SVGEGT. CDR3 region: CASRASLYEQFF. CDR3 nucleotides: TGTGCCTCCCGGGCTAGCCTCTATGAGCAGTTCTTC.

The chain has TRBV24-1 and TRBJ2-7; 9 bases align to TRBD1. The V gene end was trimmed by 4 bases and the J gene end by 4 bases; junction bases not matched to a gene: 7. CDR3 length: 15 residues. CDR1 and CDR2 (germline): KGHDR, SFDVKD. CDR3 DNA sequence: TGTGCCACCAGTGACTCCGGGACAGGGTGGTACGAGCAGTACTTC. This encodes CATSDSGTGWYEQYF.

A word on this clonotype: One junction end disagrees with the germline gene, perhaps due to a read error. Here the CDR3 reads CASSGFSGASVLTF. CDR3 bases: TGTGCCAGCAGTGGCTTCTCTGGGGCCAGCGTCCTGACTTTC. The J gene is TRBJ2-6, the V gene TRBV2; a possible D gene is TRBD1 (5 bases). CDR1 is SNHLY, CDR2 FYNNEI, per germline. CDR3 length equals 14 residues.

This chain uses TRBV9 with TRBJ2-3, with 11 bases that match TRBD2. CDR1 and CDR2 from the germline V gene are SGDLS and YYNGEE. The ends lost 1 base at V and 0 bases at J; junction bases unmatched: 16. The CDR3 runs to 21 residues. DNA for the CDR3: TGTGCCAGCAGCGTAAGCAGAGGTCTCTTAGCGGGAGGGACTAGCACAGATACGCAGTATTTT. Its translation is CASSVSRGLLAGGTSTDTQYF.

The gene calls are TRBV2 and TRBJ2-1; D may be TRBD2 (6 bases). Trimming removed 6 bases at V and 13 bases at J, with 22 bases between. Germline CDR1 is SNHLY and CDR2 is FYNNEI. The CDR3 covers 14 residues. CDR3 amino acids: CASSDQVFGGVQFF. CDR3 bases: TGTGCCAGCAGCGACCAGGTGTTTGGAGGGGTTCAGTTCTTC.

This sequence joins TRBV7-3 and TRBJ2-3; possible D gene TRBD2, 6 bases. CDR1 and CDR2 (germline): SGHTA, FQGTGA. The V and J ends lost 1 base and 5 bases respectively, with 13 bases between them. The length of the CDR3 is 15 residues. The CDR3, as DNA: TGTGCCAGCAGCTTAAAGGACTATCCTCGAGATACGCAGTATTTT. Its protein is CASSLKDYPRDTQYF.

The rearrangement uses TRBV5-4 and TRBJ2-1; D call uncertain. The CDR3 extends over 12 amino acids. V lost 0 bases and J 7 bases, leaving 5 bases between the germline ends. The germline V gene encodes CDR1 SGHNT and CDR2 YYREEE (reference sequence). In DNA, the CDR3 is TGTGCCAGCAGCTTGGAGGTTAATGAGCAGTTCTTC. Translating it yields CASSLEVNEQFF.